What follows are 31 T cell receptor beta chains derived from one specimen sequenced in a study of technical replicates of blood from several donors. The protocol was immunoSEQ multiplex PCR, while the TCRdb copy is restricted to in-frame clones and leaves out a portion. The sample includes under 85,000 clones, roughly 96% of them seen just once. Sequenced sample: T cells isolated from PBMCs. All receptors come from a human donor in good health.

In its sample, this clone was seen a few times. In DNA form, the CDR3 reads TGTGCCAGCAGCGTAGCTGGTTGGAGAGATGAAGCTTTCTTT. Translated: CASSVAGWRDEAFF. The chain links TRBV9 to TRBJ1-1; D gene uncertain. V lost 0 bases, J lost 7 bases, and 13 bases lay in between. The CDR3 runs to 14 residues. Per the germline V gene, CDR1 is SGDLS and CDR2 is YYNGEE. The whole variable domain, filled in from reference TRBV9 and TRBJ1-1, reads DSGVTQTPKHLITATGQRVTLRCSPRSGDLSVYWYQQSLDQGLQFLIQYYNGEERAKGNILERFSAQQFPDLHSELNLSSLELGDSALYFCASSVAGWRDEAFFGQGTRLTVV.

The CDR3 sequence is CASSADSEEEKLFF. CDR3 bases: TGTGCCAGCAGCGCCGACAGTGAGGAGGAAAAACTGTTTTTT. The chain uses TRBV9 and TRBJ1-4, with a weak D call TRBD1 (5 bases). Germline lookup yields CDR1 SGDLS and CDR2 YYNGEE. The CDR3 loop spans 14 amino acids. The ends were cut back, 3 bases at V and 8 bases at J, with 14 bases in the middle.

CDR3 sequence reads: CASTPGTGLNTEAFF. For the CDR3, the DNA is TGTGCCAGCACTCCCGGGACAGGATTGAACACTGAAGCTTTCTTT. V is TRBV27 and J is TRBJ1-1, with TRBD1 matching over 8 bases. CDR1 MNHEY and CDR2 SMNVEV come from the germline V gene (reference sequence). The CDR3 runs 15 residues. V gave up 7 bases and J gave up 0 bases; unmatched junction bases: 7.

The J gene is TRBJ2-1, the V gene TRBV19; 10 bases fit TRBD2. With V trimmed by 3 bases and J by 4 bases, 6 bases remained unmatched. The germline V gene has CDR1 LNHDA and CDR2 SQIVND (reference sequence). The CDR3 extends over 16 amino acids. This CDR3 reads CASSIRAGGPYNEQFF. The CDR3 nucleotides read TGTGCCAGTAGTATCAGAGCGGGAGGGCCTTACAATGAGCAGTTCTTC.

This clone was detected once. This chain connects TRBV2 to TRBJ2-1; D gene ambiguous. The CDR3 runs 16 residues. Trimming took 1 base from V and 0 from J, leaving 10 bases between them. Germline assignment: CDR1 SNHLY and CDR2 FYNNEI. CDR3 amino acids: CASSEDIARSYNEQFF. CDR3 bases: TGTGCCAGCAGTGAAGACATAGCCCGCTCCTACAATGAGCAGTTCTTC.

V usage is TRBV5-1 and J usage is TRBJ2-1; D gene ambiguous. Per germline, CDR1 SGHRS and CDR2 YFSETQ. V lost 6 bases to trimming and J lost 5 bases, with 9 bases between them. The CDR3 is 12 residues long. CDR3 protein: CASNLLDNEQFF. In nucleotides, the CDR3 is TGCGCCAGCAATTTACTTGACAATGAGCAGTTCTTC.

The chain carries TRBV10-3 and TRBJ1-5; TRBD1 aligns across 7 bases. CDR1 ENHRY and CDR2 SYGVKD come from the germline V gene. This CDR3 has 14 residues. J was trimmed by 6 bases and V by 6 bases; bases with no gene match: 8. DNA of the CDR3: TGTGCCATCAGCCCTAGGCAGGGGGTTCAGCCCCAGCATTTT. Translation gives CAISPRQGVQPQHF.

The chain recombines TRBV10-3 with TRBJ2-2; 7 nucleotides match TRBD2. CDR3 length: 14 amino acids. CDR1 is ENHRY, CDR2 SYGVKD, per germline. Trimming removed 8 bases from V and 1 base from J; junction bases left unmatched: 4. The CDR3 loop is CAIDTGGNTGELFF. In DNA form, the CDR3 reads TGTGCCATCGATACGGGAGGGAACACCGGGGAGCTGTTTTTT.

The V call is TRBV11-2, the J call TRBJ2-5; 8 nucleotides align to TRBD1. V gave up 5 bases and J gave up 4 bases; unmatched junction bases: 6. The germline V gene encodes CDR1 SGHAT and CDR2 FQNNGV. The CDR3 runs to 14 residues. The CDR3 spells CASSPGTGGETQYF. The DNA of the CDR3 is TGTGCCAGCAGCCCCGGGACAGGAGGAGAGACCCAGTACTTC. Full variable domain (rest looked up from reference TRBV11-2 and TRBJ2-5): EAGVAQSPRYKIIEKRQSVAFWCNPISGHATLYWYQQILGQGPKLLIQFQNNGVVDDSQLPKDRFSAERLKGVDSTLKIQPAKLEDSAVYLCASSPGTGGETQYFGPGTRLLVL.

The chain recombines TRBV10-3 with TRBJ2-3; the match to TRBD1 covers 9 bases. The CDR3 is made up of 13 amino acids. V was clipped by 10 bases and J by 3 bases; unmatched bases: 5. Germline lookup yields CDR1 ENHRY and CDR2 SYGVKD. CDR3 sequence: CATETGGTDTQYF. CDR3 nucleotide sequence: TGTGCCACAGAGACAGGGGGAACAGATACGCAGTATTTT.

The chain couples TRBV28 to TRBJ1-4; D unclear. This CDR3 is built from 15 residues. Looked up from germline, CDR1 is MDHEN and CDR2 is SYDVKM. V shed 6 bases and J shed 8 bases, with 19 bases lying between them. The CDR3 DNA follows: TGTGCCAGCAGCGATTTATGGAGCCTCGGGGAAAAACTGTTTTTT. As protein: CASSDLWSLGEKLFF. Combining the CDR3 with reference TRBV28 and TRBJ1-4 gives the whole variable domain DVKVTQSSRYLVKRTGEKVFLECVQDMDHENMFWYRQDPGLGLRLIYFSYDVKMKEKGDIPEGYSVSREKKERFSLILESASTNQTSMYLCASSDLWSLGEKLFFGSGTQLSVL.

The V and J genes are TRBV30 and TRBJ1-5, with 7 positions matching TRBD1. After removal of 2 bases from V and 4 bases from J, the junction contained 2 bases not matched to a gene. The CDR3 is made up of 13 amino acids. Germline CDR1 and CDR2: GTSNPN and SVGIG (reference sequence). This CDR3 reads CAWSPQGNQPQHF. DNA for the CDR3: TGTGCCTGGAGTCCACAGGGGAATCAGCCCCAGCATTTT.

The chain employs TRBV19 and TRBJ2-6; possible D gene TRBD1, 6 bases. Per germline, CDR1 LNHDA and CDR2 SQIVND (reference sequence). The V and J ends lost 8 bases and 4 bases respectively, with 18 bases between them. This CDR3 is 16 amino acids long. The CDR3 loop reads CASAGPDRNGANVLTF. The CDR3 nucleotides are TGTGCCAGTGCGGGCCCGGACAGAAACGGGGCCAACGTCCTGACTTTC.

The chain couples TRBV10-2 to TRBJ2-7; D may be TRBD1 (5 bases). The CDR3 extends over 15 amino acids. V gave up 0 bases and J gave up 3 bases, with 12 bases separating them. Germline CDR1 and CDR2: WSHSY and SAAADI. The CDR3 protein is CASSESETAHYEQYF. CDR3 DNA: TGCGCCAGCAGTGAGTCGGAGACAGCTCACTACGAGCAGTACTTC.

V and J are TRBV19 and TRBJ1-5; D is uncertain. V shed 2 bases and J shed 3 bases, with 14 bases lying between them. CDR1 and CDR2 from the germline V gene are LNHDA and SQIVND (reference sequence). This CDR3 has 16 amino acids. The CDR3 sequence: CASSIKRGYTNQPQHF. The CDR3 region has the DNA TGTGCCAGTAGTATAAAGAGAGGGTACACCAATCAGCCCCAGCATTTT.

The V gene is TRBV9, the J gene TRBJ1-2; 7 nucleotides align to TRBD1. The CDR3 covers 14 residues. Per germline, CDR1 SGDLS and CDR2 YYNGEE. The ends lost 2 bases at V and 2 bases at J; junction bases unmatched: 3. The CDR3 spells CASSVGDSNYGYTF. The CDR3 DNA sequence: TGTGCCAGCAGCGTCGGGGACAGCAACTATGGCTACACCTTC.

This clone appeared once. The chain is built from TRBV10-3 and TRBJ2-2, with D maybe TRBD1 (6 bases). The CDR3 is 14 residues long. V gave up 8 bases and J gave up 3 bases, with 13 bases separating them. The germline CDR1 and CDR2 sequences are ENHRY and SYGVKD. CDR3 sequence: CAIHRQADTGELFF. The CDR3 nucleotides read TGTGCCATCCACAGACAGGCGGACACCGGGGAGCTGTTTTTT.

The V gene is TRBV28, the J gene TRBJ2-1; weak D call: TRBD1 (6 bases). V was cut by 1 base and J by 5 bases, with 12 bases left in between. The CDR3 is 15 residues long. Germline CDR1 reads MDHEN; CDR2 reads SYDVKM. DNA for the CDR3: TGTGCCAGCAGTTTATTTTCAGGGGTCCACAATGAGCAGTTCTTC. Encoded protein: CASSLFSGVHNEQFF.

The V gene is TRBV5-6, the J gene TRBJ1-1; a possible D gene is TRBD1 (6 bases). This CDR3 is 16 amino acids long. Germline values: CDR1 SGHDT, CDR2 YYEEEE. The germline V and J ends were trimmed by 3 bases and 0 bases, with 15 bases remaining between them. The CDR3 is CASSSGAGIVNTEAFF. The CDR3 DNA follows: TGTGCCAGCAGCTCAGGGGCAGGGATCGTGAACACTGAAGCTTTCTTT.

The chain links TRBV7-2 to TRBJ2-2; D unresolved. Germline loops: CDR1 SGHTA, CDR2 FQGNSA. V lost 3 bases and J 1 base, leaving 6 bases between the germline ends. The CDR3 length is 14 residues. The CDR3 DNA sequence: TGTGCCAGCAGCTTTAGACTGAACACCGGGGAGCTGTTTTTT. Protein product: CASSFRLNTGELFF.

The chain recombines TRBV5-8 with TRBJ2-7; TRBD2 might be the D (6 bases). Trimming removed 1 base at V and 2 bases at J, with 16 bases between. This CDR3 has 16 residues. Germline lookup yields CDR1 SGHTS and CDR2 YDEGEE. CDR3 nucleotide sequence: TGTGCCAGCAGCTTGACCTACGGGACTGCAGCCTACGAGCAGTACTTC. It translates to CASSLTYGTAAYEQYF. Looking up the rest from reference TRBV5-8 and TRBJ2-7 gives the full variable domain: EAGVTQSPTHLIKTRGQQATLRCSPISGHTSVYWYQQALGLGLQFLLWYDEGEERNRGNFPPRFSGRQFPNYSSELNVNALELEDSALYLCASSLTYGTAAYEQYFGPGTRLTVT.

The chain employs TRBV28 and TRBJ2-2, with D perhaps TRBD1 (5 bases). Deletions cut 5 bases from V and 0 bases from J, with 10 bases between. The CDR3 is 15 amino acids. Germline CDR1 reads MDHEN; CDR2 reads SYDVKM. CDR3 protein: CASSTAGSNTGELFF. CDR3 DNA sequence: TGTGCCAGCAGTACGGCAGGGTCGAACACCGGGGAGCTGTTTTTT.

The chain's CDR3 is CASSQQPGISAEYEKLFF. The DNA for the CDR3 is TGTGCCAGCAGCCAACAACCGGGGATTTCGGCGGAGTACGAAAAACTGTTTTTT. The chain carries TRBV4-2 and TRBJ1-4; D is unresolved. CDR1 LGHNA and CDR2 YNFKEQ come from the germline V gene. There are 18 residues in the CDR3. Trimming took 2 bases from V and 8 from J, leaving 24 bases between them.

The chain employs TRBV5-6 and TRBJ1-3; weak D call: TRBD1 (5 bases). Germline V gives CDR1 SGHDT, CDR2 YYEEEE. The CDR3 covers 14 residues. Trimming pared 3 bases from V and 3 bases from J, leaving 10 bases between. For the CDR3, the DNA is TGTGCCAGCAGCTCGACAGACCGTGGAAACACCATATATTTT. Translating gives CASSSTDRGNTIYF. Looking up the rest from reference TRBV5-6 and TRBJ1-3 gives the full variable domain: DAGVTQSPTHLIKTRGQQVTLRCSPKSGHDTVSWYQQALGQGPQFIFQYYEEEERQRGNFPDRFSGHQFPNYSSELNVNALLLGDSALYLCASSSTDRGNTIYFGEGSWLTVV.

This clone is a singleton in its sample. DNA of the CDR3: TGTGCCAGCAGTTCTAAGAGGCAACCTTTCGGGGAGCTGTTTTTT. It encodes CASSSKRQPFGELFF. V gene TRBV6-5 combines with J gene TRBJ2-2; D unclear. CDR1 is MNHEY, CDR2 SVGAGI, per germline. Between the trimmed V and J ends, which lost 4 bases and 7 bases, there was a span of 16 bases. CDR3 size: 15 residues.

The chain joins TRBV6-5 to TRBJ2-7, with D maybe TRBD1 (6 bases). This CDR3 is 14 amino acids long. Germline V gene lookup returns CDR1 MNHEY and CDR2 SVGAGI. Between the trimmed V and J ends, which lost 5 bases and 4 bases, there was a span of 15 bases. CDR3 sequence: CASSGSGTPYEQYF. The CDR3 DNA sequence: TGTGCCAGCAGTGGCTCCGGGACACCATACGAGCAGTACTTC.

The chain combines TRBV5-1 with TRBJ2-7; D is undetermined. This CDR3 comprises 12 residues. Looked up from germline, CDR1 is SGHRS and CDR2 is YFSETQ. V was pared by 0 bases and J by 6 bases, with 7 bases between. The CDR3 reads CASSLAGSEQYF. The CDR3 nucleotides read TGCGCCAGCAGCTTGGCGGGTAGCGAGCAGTACTTC.

The chain couples TRBV11-3 to TRBJ2-7; 7 nucleotides line up with TRBD2. CDR1 is SGHNT, CDR2 YENEEA, per germline. The length of the CDR3 is 15 residues. V was pared by 1 base and J by 3 bases, with 6 bases of the junction left unmatched. The CDR3 here is CASSLGAGEGYEQYF. The DNA of the CDR3 is TGTGCCAGCAGCTTAGGTGCGGGAGAGGGCTACGAGCAGTACTTC.

The V call is TRBV27, the J call TRBJ1-2, with a weak D call TRBD1 (5 bases). V shed 7 bases and J shed 4 bases, with 25 bases lying between them. CDR3 size: 17 residues. Germline loops: CDR1 MNHEY, CDR2 SMNVEV (reference sequence). Written as DNA, the CDR3 is TGTGCCAGCACGAGAAACCACCCCGGGGGACGGCTCTATGGCTACACCTTC. It is translated as CASTRNHPGGRLYGYTF.

Only one count was recorded for this clone. The chain combines TRBV4-1 with TRBJ1-1; D call uncertain. Trimming took 1 base from V and 4 from J, leaving 13 bases between them. The length of the CDR3 is 15 residues. Germline values: CDR1 MGHRA, CDR2 YSYEKL. As DNA, the CDR3 is TGCGCCAGCAGCCAAGGAGGTTGGGTTTCCACTGAAGCTTTCTTT. Its translation: CASSQGGWVSTEAFF.

This chain connects TRBV5-4 to TRBJ2-5, with TRBD2 matching 9 bases. This CDR3 contains 16 residues. The germline CDR1 and CDR2 sequences are SGHNT and YYREEE (reference sequence). V lost 0 bases to trimming and J lost 2 bases; unmatched junction nucleotides: 5. Here the CDR3 reads CASSLGTSVSQETQYF. In DNA, the CDR3 is TGTGCCAGCAGCTTGGGGACTAGCGTAAGTCAAGAGACCCAGTACTTC. Based on the CDR3 plus reference TRBV5-4 and TRBJ2-5, the full variable domain is ETGVTQSPTHLIKTRGQQVTLRCSSQSGHNTVSWYQQALGQGPQFIFQYYREEENGRGNFPPRFSGLQFPNYSSELNVNALELDDSALYLCASSLGTSVSQETQYFGPGTRLLVL.